The rows below give T cell receptor beta chains drawn from one sample of a study of CD8 T cells in Susac syndrome. TCRdb reprocessed the immunoSEQ multiplex PCR reads with MiXCR, giving one entry per CDR3 protein. This sample has about 150,000 distinct CDR3 sequences, with roughly 92% found just once. Material: CD4+ T cells from PBMCs. These receptors originate from a human donor with multiple sclerosis. The CDR3 runs from the conserved cysteine through the conserved F or W. A D gene is named only where the DNA matches it firmly. The size field is filled for only some rows; it gives once, few, many or a size class.

v_call	j_call	d_call	clone_size	cdr3_nt	cdr3_aa
TRBV6-5	TRBJ2-5	TRBD2	.	TGTGCCAGCAGTTACCACGGAGCGGGAAAAGAGACCCAGTACTTC	CASSYHGAGKETQYF
TRBV5-1	TRBJ2-3	.	.	TGCGCCAGCAGCTTGGGGGCTTCGAGCACAGATACGCAGTATTTT	CASSLGASSTDTQYF
TRBV24-1	TRBJ2-3	TRBD1	.	TGTGCCACCAGTGATACCGGGACAGGCACAGATACGCAGTATTTT	CATSDTGTGTDTQYF
TRBV10-3	TRBJ2-7	.	.	TGTGCCAATGGGCCTGGCTACGAGCAGTACTTC	CANGPGYEQYF
TRBV7-3	TRBJ1-1	.	.	TGTGCCAGCAAGAGGACGCTGAACACTGAAGCTTTCTTT	CASKRTLNTEAFF
TRBV27	TRBJ2-2	.	once	TGTGCCAGCAGTCCCAGACCCCGGGGCACCGGGGAGCTGTTTTTT	CASSPRPRGTGELFF
TRBV20-1	TRBJ2-3	TRBD1	once	TGCAGCGCCGGGACAGGGGGAGGGGATACGCAGTATTTT	CSAGTGGGDTQYF
TRBV2	TRBJ1-1	.	.	TGTGCCAGCAGCGCCGTAGGGACCACTGAAGCTTTCTTT	CASSAVGTTEAFF
TRBV30	TRBJ2-7	.	once	TGTGCCTGGAGTGTGGGGGCAGTACCCTACGAGCAGTACTTC	CAWSVGAVPYEQYF
TRBV28	TRBJ2-3	.	.	TGTGCCAGCAGTCATACAGGGAAGGGCACAAGTACGCAGTATTTT	CASSHTGKGTSTQYF
TRBV25-1	TRBJ2-7	TRBD1	few	TGTGCCAGCAGTGAGACCCGAAGCCGGGACAGATTTTACAACGAGCAGTACTTC	CASSETRSRDRFYNEQYF
TRBV30	TRBJ2-7	.	.	TGTGCCTGGAGTATGGACGTCTACGAGCAGTACTTC	CAWSMDVYEQYF
TRBV9	TRBJ2-7	.	.	TGTGCCAGCAGCGTCACCCCCAGGTGGGCAGACGAGCAGTACTTC	CASSVTPRWADEQYF
TRBV27	TRBJ1-1	TRBD1	.	TGTGCCAGCGCAGTCCAGGGGGGTAACACTGAAGCTTTCTTT	CASAVQGGNTEAFF
TRBV7-2	TRBJ2-2	.	.	TGTGCCAGCAGCCTAACGGGCTGGGAGCTGTTTTTT	CASSLTGWELFF
TRBV19	TRBJ1-1	TRBD1	.	TGTGCCACCTCAGACAGGGAGGCTGAAGCTTTCTTT	CATSDREAEAFF
TRBV10-2	TRBJ1-5	TRBD1	.	TGCGCCAGCAGTACCAGTGGTGGGACAGGAGGACAGCCCCAGCATTTT	CASSTSGGTGGQPQHF
TRBV7-2	TRBJ1-1	.	.	TGTGCCACCGGCTTAACGGGGTACACTGAAGCTTTCTTT	CATGLTGYTEAFF
TRBV23-1	TRBJ1-2	.	.	TGCGCCAGCAGTCCGAGAACTAACTATGGCTACACCTTC	CASSPRTNYGYTF
TRBV9	TRBJ1-1	TRBD1	.	TGTGCCAGCAGCGTAGAACTGGGACAGGCTGAAGCTTTCTTT	CASSVELGQAEAFF
TRBV7-2	TRBJ2-5	.	.	TGTGCCAGCAGCCCCCCTTCCGGAAAGACCCAGTACTTC	CASSPPSGKTQYF
TRBV18	TRBJ1-1	.	.	TGTGCCAGCTCACCACCTTCCGGGGGCGAGAGGTACACTGAAGCTTTCTTT	CASSPPSGGERYTEAFF
TRBV28	TRBJ1-2	.	.	TGTGCCAGCAGTCCACAGGAGAACTATGGCTACACCTTC	CASSPQENYGYTF
TRBV23-1	TRBJ2-7	TRBD2	.	TGCGCCAGCAGTCAAGCCCCCGATCGACTAGCGGGAGCCTACGAGCAGTACTTC	CASSQAPDRLAGAYEQYF
TRBV20-1	TRBJ1-2	.	.	TGCAGTGTTGAAGGGACTGACTATGGCTACACCTTC	CSVEGTDYGYTF
TRBV7-2	TRBJ2-7	.	.	TGTGCCAGCAGCCCCTCGCAGATAGCGGCAACCTACGAGCAGTACTTC	CASSPSQIAATYEQYF
TRBV25-1	TRBJ1-1	.	.	TGTGCCAGCAGTGATAGGACCGTAAACACTGAAGCTTTCTTT	CASSDRTVNTEAFF
TRBV19	TRBJ2-2	.	.	TGTGCCAGTAGTATTTTAAACGGCGGGGAGCTGTTTTTT	CASSILNGGELFF
TRBV12-3/TRBV12-4	TRBJ2-2	.	.	TGTGCCAGCAGTTTTTGGGCAGCGAACACCGGGGAGCTGTTTTTT	CASSFWAANTGELFF
TRBV6-5	TRBJ1-6	.	.	TGTGCCAGCAGTTACTCTAAGGCAGGGGAATCACCCCTCCACTTT	CASSYSKAGESPLHF
TRBV19	TRBJ1-5	TRBD1	.	TGTGCCAGTAGTCAAGGGACAGTTAGCAATCAGCCCCAGCATTTT	CASSQGTVSNQPQHF
TRBV7-9	TRBJ2-5	.	once	TGTGCCAGCAGCCTGTTCCCGTACCAAGAGACCCAGTACTTC	CASSLFPYQETQYF
TRBV20-1	TRBJ2-2	TRBD2	.	TGCAGTGCTAGAGATCGGCTAGCGGGGGCCCGGGACACCGGGGAGCTGTTTTTT	CSARDRLAGARDTGELFF
TRBV7-2	TRBJ2-1	TRBD2	once	TGTGCCAGCAGCTTATCCCCACTCCTAGCGGGGGGGTACAATGAGCAGTTCTTC	CASSLSPLLAGGYNEQFF
TRBV5-4	TRBJ2-5	TRBD2	.	TGTGCCAGCAGCGCGGGACTAGCGGGGTCAGAGACCCAGTACTTC	CASSAGLAGSETQYF
TRBV20-1	TRBJ2-7	TRBD1	.	TGCAGTGCTAGATCCGGGACAGGGTCCCACGAGCAGTACTTC	CSARSGTGSHEQYF
TRBV3-1	TRBJ2-1	.	.	TGTGCCAGCAGCCGGACGGAGTACAATGAGCAGTTCTTC	CASSRTEYNEQFF
TRBV14	TRBJ2-1	.	few	TGTGCCAGCAGCCCATCCAGGGGTGAGCAGTTCTTC	CASSPSRGEQFF
TRBV6-5	TRBJ2-2	TRBD1	once	TGTGCCAGCAGTTACTCCGGGACAGGGGAGACCGGGGAGCTGTTTTTT	CASSYSGTGETGELFF
TRBV3-1	TRBJ1-3	.	.	TGTGCCAGCAGCCAAGCCTACAGGGAAACTGGAAACACCATATATTTT	CASSQAYRETGNTIYF
TRBV2	TRBJ2-1	.	.	TGTGCCTCGACGGAACTTAACTACAATGAGCAGTTCTTC	CASTELNYNEQFF
TRBV19	TRBJ1-1	TRBD1	.	TGTGCCAGTAGCCGGGACAGGGGGAACACTGAAGCTTTCTTT	CASSRDRGNTEAFF
TRBV18	TRBJ2-1	TRBD2	.	TGTGCCAGCTCACCACGTAGCGGGGGGGAATCCTACAATGAGCAGTTCTTC	CASSPRSGGESYNEQFF
TRBV20-1	TRBJ1-1	.	.	TGCAGTGCTAAGGGATATTTAAGGGGGTCGGACACTGAAGCTTTCTTT	CSAKGYLRGSDTEAFF
TRBV5-1	TRBJ2-7	TRBD2	.	TGCGCCAGCAGGAAGACTAGCGGGCAGGCCACCGCGCAGTACTTC	CASRKTSGQATAQYF
TRBV2	TRBJ1-1	.	.	TGTGCCAGCACCCCGGGACTTCAACGGGCTTTCTTT	CASTPGLQRAFF